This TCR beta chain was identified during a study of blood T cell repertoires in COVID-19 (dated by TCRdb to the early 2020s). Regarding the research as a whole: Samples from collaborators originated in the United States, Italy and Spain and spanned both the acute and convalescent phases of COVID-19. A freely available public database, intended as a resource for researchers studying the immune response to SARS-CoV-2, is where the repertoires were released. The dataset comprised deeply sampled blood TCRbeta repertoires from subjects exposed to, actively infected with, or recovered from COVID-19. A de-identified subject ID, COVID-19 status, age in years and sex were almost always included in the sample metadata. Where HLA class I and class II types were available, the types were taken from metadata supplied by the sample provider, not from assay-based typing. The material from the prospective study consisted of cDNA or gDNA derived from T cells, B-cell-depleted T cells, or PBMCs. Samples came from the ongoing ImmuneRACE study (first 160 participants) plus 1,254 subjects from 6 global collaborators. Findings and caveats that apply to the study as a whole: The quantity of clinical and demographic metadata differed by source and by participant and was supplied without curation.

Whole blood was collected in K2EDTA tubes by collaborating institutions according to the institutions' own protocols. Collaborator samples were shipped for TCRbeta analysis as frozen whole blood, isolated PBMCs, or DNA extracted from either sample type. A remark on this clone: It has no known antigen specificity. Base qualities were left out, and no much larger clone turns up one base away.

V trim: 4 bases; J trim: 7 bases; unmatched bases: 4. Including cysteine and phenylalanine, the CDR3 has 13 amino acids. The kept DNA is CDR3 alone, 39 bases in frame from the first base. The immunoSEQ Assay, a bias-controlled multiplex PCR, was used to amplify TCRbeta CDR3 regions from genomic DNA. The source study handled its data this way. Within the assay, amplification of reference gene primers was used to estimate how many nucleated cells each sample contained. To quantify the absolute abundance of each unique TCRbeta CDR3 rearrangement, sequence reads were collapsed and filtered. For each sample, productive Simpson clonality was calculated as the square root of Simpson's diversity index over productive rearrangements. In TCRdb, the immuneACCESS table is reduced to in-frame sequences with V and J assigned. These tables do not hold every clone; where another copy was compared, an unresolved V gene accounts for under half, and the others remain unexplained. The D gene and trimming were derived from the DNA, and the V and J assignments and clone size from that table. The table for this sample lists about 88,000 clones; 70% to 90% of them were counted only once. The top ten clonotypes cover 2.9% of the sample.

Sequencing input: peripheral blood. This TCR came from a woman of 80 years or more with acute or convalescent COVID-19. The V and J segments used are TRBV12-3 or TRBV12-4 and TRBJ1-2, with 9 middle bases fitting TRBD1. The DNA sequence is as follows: TGTGCCAGCAGTTGGGACAGGGACCGTGGCTACACCTTC. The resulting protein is CASSWDRDRGYTF.